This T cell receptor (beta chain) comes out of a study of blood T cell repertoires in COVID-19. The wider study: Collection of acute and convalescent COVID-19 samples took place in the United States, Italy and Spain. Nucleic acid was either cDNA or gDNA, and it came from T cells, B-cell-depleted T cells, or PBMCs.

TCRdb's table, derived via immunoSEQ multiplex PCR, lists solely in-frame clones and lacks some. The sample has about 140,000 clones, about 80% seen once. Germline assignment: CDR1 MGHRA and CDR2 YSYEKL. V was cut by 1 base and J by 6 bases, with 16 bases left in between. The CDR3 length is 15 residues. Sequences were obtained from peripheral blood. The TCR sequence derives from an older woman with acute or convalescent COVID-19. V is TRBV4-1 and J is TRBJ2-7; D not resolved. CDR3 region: CASSQAPGSPGEQYF. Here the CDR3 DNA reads TGCGCCAGCAGCCAAGCCCCCGGGTCCCCTGGCGAGCAGTACTTC.